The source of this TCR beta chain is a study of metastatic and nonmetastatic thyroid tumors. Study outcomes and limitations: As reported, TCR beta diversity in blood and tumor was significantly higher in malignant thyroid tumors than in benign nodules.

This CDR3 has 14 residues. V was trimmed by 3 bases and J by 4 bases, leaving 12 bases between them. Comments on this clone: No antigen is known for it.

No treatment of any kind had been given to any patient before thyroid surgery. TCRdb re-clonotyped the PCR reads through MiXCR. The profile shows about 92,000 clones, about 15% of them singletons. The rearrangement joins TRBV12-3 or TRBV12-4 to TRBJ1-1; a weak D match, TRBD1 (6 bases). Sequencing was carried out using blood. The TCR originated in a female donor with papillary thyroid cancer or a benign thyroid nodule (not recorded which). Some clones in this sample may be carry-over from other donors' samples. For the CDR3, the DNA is TGTGCCAGCAGTTTTAGGGGGAGGGTCACTGAAGCTTTCTTT. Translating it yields CASSFRGRVTEAFF.